These 8 T cell receptor beta chains originate from one sample sequenced in a study of T-cell reconstitution after alpha-beta-depleted transplantation in children. Molecular barcoding with unique molecular identifiers was used for the TCRbeta library. Using its own MiXCR run on the PCR reads, TCRdb lists one record per CDR3 protein. Here the sample spans about 360,000 distinct CDR3 sequences, roughly 15% being singletons. Sequenced material: PBMCs, taken from the stem cell graft. All receptors derive from a human donor who donated a stem cell graft to a child with Fanconi anemia.

This chain uses TRBV4-2 with TRBJ2-7; TRBD1 aligns across 7 bases. The germline V gene has CDR1 LGHNA and CDR2 YNFKEQ. J gave up 4 bases and V 0 bases, and 6 bases lay outside the gene matches. The CDR3 length is 15 residues. CDR3 coding DNA: TGTGCCAGCAGCCAAGACGCAGGGGGTGGGTACGAGCAGTACTTC. Its translation: CASSQDAGGGYEQYF.

This clonotype was found many times. V gene TRBV20-1 combines with J gene TRBJ2-1, with TRBD1 matching over 8 bases. Trimming took 5 bases from V and 8 from J; bases not matched to a gene: 5. The CDR3 extends over 12 amino acids. Per the germline V gene, CDR1 is DFQATT and CDR2 is SNEGSKA (reference sequence). The CDR3 DNA sequence: TGCAGTGCTTCAGACAGGGGCGATGAGCAGTTCTTC. Amino acids: CSASDRGDEQFF.

This clonotype was observed a handful of times. A read error is possible here, since a much larger clone lies one base away. V and J are TRBV12-3 or TRBV12-4 and TRBJ2-2; 7 nucleotides align to TRBD1. Unmatched junction bases numbered 2, after V lost 7 bases and J lost 6 bases. There are 12 residues in the CDR3. The CDR3 protein is CASTQGAGELFF. CDR3 bases: TGTGCCAGCACCCAGGGGGCCGGGGAGCTGTTTTTT.

A few counts support this clonotype. J is TRBJ2-2 and V is TRBV10-3; no firm D call. This CDR3 is 16 amino acids long. V was trimmed by 10 bases and J by 1 base, leaving 19 bases between them. CDR1 and CDR2 (germline): ENHRY, SYGVKD. The CDR3 sequence: CATSDLPRRNTGELFF. In DNA form, the CDR3 reads TGTGCCACCTCGGACCTTCCTCGGCGGAACACCGGGGAGCTGTTTTTT.

V usage is TRBV20-1 and J usage is TRBJ1-1; no clear D. V lost 5 bases and J 10 bases, leaving 5 bases between the germline ends. Germline assignment: CDR1 DFQATT and CDR2 SNEGSKA (reference sequence). The CDR3 is made up of 8 amino acids. In DNA form, the CDR3 reads TGCAGTGCTGGTGGAGCTTTCTTT. It yields the protein CSAGGAFF.

The chain employs TRBV12-3 or TRBV12-4 and TRBJ2-1, with D maybe TRBD1 (5 bases). This CDR3 is 15 amino acids long. V was pared by 7 bases and J by 7 bases, with 20 bases between. This CDR3 reads CASTPGHQLLNEQFF. The CDR3 DNA is TGTGCCAGCACCCCCGGACACCAACTATTAAATGAGCAGTTCTTC.

The chain uses TRBV7-6 and TRBJ2-2; no definite D call. Germline V gene data show CDR1 as SGHVS and CDR2 as FNYEAQ. V lost 4 bases and J 6 bases, leaving 18 bases between the germline ends. The CDR3 is 16 amino acids. The CDR3 region is CASSYDPAYQAGELFF. DNA for the CDR3: TGTGCCAGCAGCTATGACCCCGCTTATCAGGCCGGGGAGCTGTTTTTT.

The gene calls are TRBV20-1 and TRBJ1-5, with D unclear. Trimming pared 3 bases from V and 5 bases from J, leaving 11 bases between. The CDR3 is 13 amino acids. Germline V lookup: CDR1 DFQATT, CDR2 SNEGSKA (reference sequence). In nucleotides, the CDR3 is TGCAGTGCTAGGGAAGGGTTGGATCAGCCCCAGCATTTT. Translated, it gives CSAREGLDQPQHF.